Listed here are 9 T cell receptor beta chains from one sample, sequenced in a study of blood T cell repertoires in COVID-19. Clones were read by immunoSEQ multiplex PCR, and TCRdb kept only the in-frame ones, dropping some. The data hold tens of thousands of clones, with roughly four fifths observed a single time. Sequencing input: peripheral blood. The source is a human donor in a cohort sampled during active COVID-19.

The rearrangement uses TRBV27 and TRBJ1-5; D may be TRBD1 (6 bases). The CDR3 is made up of 16 amino acids. Trimming took off 5 bases at V and 0 bases at J, with 14 bases between the two ends. Germline assignment: CDR1 MNHEY and CDR2 SMNVEV (reference sequence). CDR3 region: CASSGRDTDSNQPQHF. As DNA, the CDR3 is TGTGCCAGCAGTGGCCGGGACACCGATAGCAATCAGCCCCAGCATTTT.

This clone has only one observation. The rearrangement uses TRBV5-1 and TRBJ2-3, with D perhaps TRBD2 (5 bases). V lost 1 base and J lost 4, with 10 bases in between. This CDR3 spans 14 amino acids. The V gene's germline CDR1 is SGHRS and CDR2 YFSETQ. The CDR3 coding sequence is TGCGCCAGCAGCTTGTCGGGGATCCCAGATACGCAGTATTTT. Its protein is CASSLSGIPDTQYF.

J is TRBJ2-1 and V is TRBV30; 8 bases agree with TRBD1. The CDR3 extends over 14 amino acids. The J segment lost 2 bases and the V segment lost 4 bases, leaving 4 bases of the junction unmatched. CDR1 and CDR2 from the germline V gene are GTSNPN and SVGIG (reference sequence). For the CDR3, the DNA is TGTGCCTGGAATGACAGGGGACCCTACAATGAGCAGTTCTTC. Protein product: CAWNDRGPYNEQFF.

The chain carries TRBV10-2 and TRBJ1-4, with a tentative D call TRBD1 (5 bases). Trimming left V 3 bases short and J 2 bases short, with 13 bases between. CDR3 length equals 16 residues. CDR1 and CDR2 (germline): WSHSY, SAAADI. The CDR3 DNA is TGCGCCAGCAGTGATTTTTTGGGGGGGACTAATGAAAAACTGTTTTTT. Translating gives CASSDFLGGTNEKLFF.

The genes are TRBV12-3 or TRBV12-4 and TRBJ2-7, with TRBD1 as a possible D gene (5 bases). This CDR3 is built from 13 residues. V shed 3 bases and J shed 2 bases, with 8 bases lying between them. In nucleotides, the CDR3 is TGTGCCAGCAGTTTCGGACATACCTACGAGCAGTACTTC. This encodes CASSFGHTYEQYF.

The chain joins TRBV4-2 to TRBJ1-4; TRBD1 matches at 8 bases. CDR1 is LGHNA, CDR2 YNFKEQ, per germline. After removal of 4 bases from V and 8 bases from J, the junction contained 0 bases not matched to a gene. The CDR3 has 12 residues. The CDR3 here is CASSRDREKLFF. As DNA, the CDR3 is TGTGCCAGCAGCCGGGACAGGGAAAAACTGTTTTTT.

V gene TRBV5-1 combines with J gene TRBJ2-5, with 14 nucleotides matching TRBD2. Trimming at V came to 3 bases and at J to 3 bases, leaving 1 base not matched to a gene. Germline loops: CDR1 SGHRS, CDR2 YFSETQ. The CDR3 runs to 15 residues. For the CDR3, the DNA is TGCGCCAGCAGCTCGGGACTAGCGGGGGAAGAGACCCAGTACTTC. It codes for CASSSGLAGEETQYF. Together with reference TRBV5-1 and TRBJ2-5, the CDR3 gives the full variable domain: KAGVTQTPRYLIKTRGQQVTLSCSPISGHRSVSWYQQTPGQGLQFLFEYFSETQRNKGNFPGRFSGRQFSNSRSEMNVSTLELGDSALYLCASSSGLAGEETQYFGPGTRLLVL.

Here the CDR3 reads CASSPGTGTPYEQYF. Written as DNA, the CDR3 is TGCGCCAGCAGCCCCGGGACAGGAACTCCCTACGAGCAGTACTTC. This sequence joins TRBV4-1 and TRBJ2-7, with TRBD1 matching 8 bases. V lost 4 bases to trimming and J lost 2 bases; unmatched junction nucleotides: 7. Germline V gene lookup returns CDR1 MGHRA and CDR2 YSYEKL. This CDR3 region has 15 residues.

This clone was counted once. The sample contains more than one DNA sequence encoding this CDR3. V is TRBV5-1 and J is TRBJ1-1; 7 bases are a match to TRBD1. Germline V CDR1 and CDR2: SGHRS, YFSETQ. With 0 bases clipped from V and 1 base from J, the junction kept 3 bases outside the gene matches. The CDR3 runs 15 residues. For the CDR3, the DNA is TGCGCCAGCAGCTTGGTAAGGGACAGGAACACTGAAGCTTTCTTT. It is translated as CASSLVRDRNTEAFF.